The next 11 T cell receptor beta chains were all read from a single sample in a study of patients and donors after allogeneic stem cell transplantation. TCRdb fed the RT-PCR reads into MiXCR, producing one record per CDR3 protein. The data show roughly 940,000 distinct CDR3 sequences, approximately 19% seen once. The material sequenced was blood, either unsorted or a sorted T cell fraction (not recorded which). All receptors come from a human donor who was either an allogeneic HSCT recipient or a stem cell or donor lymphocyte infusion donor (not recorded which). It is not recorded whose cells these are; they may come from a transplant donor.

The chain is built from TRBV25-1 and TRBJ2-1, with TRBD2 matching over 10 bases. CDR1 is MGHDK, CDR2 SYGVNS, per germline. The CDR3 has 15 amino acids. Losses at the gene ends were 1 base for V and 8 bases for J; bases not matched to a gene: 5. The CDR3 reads CASSEWGSGRDEQFF. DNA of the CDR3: TGTGCCAGCAGTGAATGGGGAAGCGGGAGGGATGAGCAGTTCTTC.

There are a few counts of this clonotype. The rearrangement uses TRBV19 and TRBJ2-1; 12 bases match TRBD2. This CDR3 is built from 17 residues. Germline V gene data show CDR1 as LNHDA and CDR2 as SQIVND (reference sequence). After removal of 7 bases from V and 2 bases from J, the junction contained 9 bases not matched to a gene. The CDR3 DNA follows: TGTGCCAGTAACCCCGGACTAGCGGGATCCACCTACAATGAGCAGTTCTTC. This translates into CASNPGLAGSTYNEQFF.

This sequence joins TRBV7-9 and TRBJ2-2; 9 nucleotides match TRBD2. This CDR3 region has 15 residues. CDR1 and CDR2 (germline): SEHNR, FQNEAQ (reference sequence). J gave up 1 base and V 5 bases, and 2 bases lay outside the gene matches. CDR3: CASSPSGKNTGELFF. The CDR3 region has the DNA TGTGCCAGCAGCCCTAGCGGGAAGAACACCGGGGAGCTGTTTTTT.

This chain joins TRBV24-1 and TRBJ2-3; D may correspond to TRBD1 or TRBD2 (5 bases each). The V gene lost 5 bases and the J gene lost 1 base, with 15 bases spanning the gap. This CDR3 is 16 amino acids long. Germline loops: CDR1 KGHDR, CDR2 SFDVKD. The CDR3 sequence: CATSADAGAGTDTQYF. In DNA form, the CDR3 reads TGTGCCACCAGTGCAGACGCCGGGGCGGGCACAGATACGCAGTATTTT.

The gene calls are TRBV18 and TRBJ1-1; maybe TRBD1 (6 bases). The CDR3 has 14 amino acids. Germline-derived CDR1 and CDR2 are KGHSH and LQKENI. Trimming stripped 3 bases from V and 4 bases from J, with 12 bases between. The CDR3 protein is CASSPQGWGTEAFF. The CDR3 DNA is TGTGCCAGCTCACCCCAGGGGTGGGGCACTGAAGCTTTCTTT.

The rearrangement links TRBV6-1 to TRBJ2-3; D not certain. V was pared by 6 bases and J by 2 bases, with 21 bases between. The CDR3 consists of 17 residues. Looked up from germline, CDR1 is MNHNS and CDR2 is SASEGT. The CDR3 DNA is TGTGCCAGCAGAGCCGACCTTTGGACGACACTCACAGATACGCAGTATTTT. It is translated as CASRADLWTTLTDTQYF.

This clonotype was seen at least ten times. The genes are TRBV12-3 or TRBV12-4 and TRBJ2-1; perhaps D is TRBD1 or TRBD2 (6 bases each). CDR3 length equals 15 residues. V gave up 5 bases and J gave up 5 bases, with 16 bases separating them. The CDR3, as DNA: TGTGCCAGCAGTCCCCGTAGGGGGGCTAACAATGAGCAGTTCTTC. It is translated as CASSPRRGANNEQFF.

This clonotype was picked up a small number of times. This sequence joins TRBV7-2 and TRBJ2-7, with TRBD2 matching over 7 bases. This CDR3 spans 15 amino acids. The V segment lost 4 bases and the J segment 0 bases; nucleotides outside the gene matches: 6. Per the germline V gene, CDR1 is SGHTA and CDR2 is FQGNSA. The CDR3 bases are TGTGCCAGCAGCTCTCCCCAGCGGGGCTCCTACGAGCAGTACTTC. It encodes CASSSPQRGSYEQYF. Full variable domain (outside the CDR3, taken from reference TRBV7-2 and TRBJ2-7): GAGVSQSPSNKVTEKGKDVELRCDPISGHTALYWYRQSLGQGLEFLIYFQGNSAPDKSGLPSDRFSAERTGGSVSTLTIQRTQQEDSAVYLCASSSPQRGSYEQYFGPGTRLTVT.

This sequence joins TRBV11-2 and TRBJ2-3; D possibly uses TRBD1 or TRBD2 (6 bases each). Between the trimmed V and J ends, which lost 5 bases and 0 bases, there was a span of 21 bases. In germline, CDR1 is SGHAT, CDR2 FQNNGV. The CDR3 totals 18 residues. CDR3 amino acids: CASSTLKGGATSTDTQYF. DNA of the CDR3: TGTGCCAGCAGCACCCTAAAGGGGGGAGCTACTAGCACAGATACGCAGTATTTT. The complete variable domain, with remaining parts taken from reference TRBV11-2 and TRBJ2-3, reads EAGVAQSPRYKIIEKRQSVAFWCNPISGHATLYWYQQILGQGPKLLIQFQNNGVVDDSQLPKDRFSAERLKGVDSTLKIQPAKLEDSAVYLCASSTLKGGATSTDTQYFGPGTRLTVL.

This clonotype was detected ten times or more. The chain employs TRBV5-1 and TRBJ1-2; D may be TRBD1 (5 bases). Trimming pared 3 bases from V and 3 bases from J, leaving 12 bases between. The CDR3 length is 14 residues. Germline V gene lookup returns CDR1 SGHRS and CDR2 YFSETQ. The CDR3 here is CASSYGGSDYGYTF. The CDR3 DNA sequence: TGCGCCAGCAGCTATGGGGGGAGCGACTATGGCTACACCTTC.

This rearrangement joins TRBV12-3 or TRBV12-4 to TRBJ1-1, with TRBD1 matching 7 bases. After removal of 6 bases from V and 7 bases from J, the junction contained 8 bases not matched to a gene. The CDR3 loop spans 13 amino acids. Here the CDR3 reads CASSLGTVGEAFF. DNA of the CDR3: TGTGCCAGCAGCCTAGGGACAGTAGGTGAAGCTTTCTTT.